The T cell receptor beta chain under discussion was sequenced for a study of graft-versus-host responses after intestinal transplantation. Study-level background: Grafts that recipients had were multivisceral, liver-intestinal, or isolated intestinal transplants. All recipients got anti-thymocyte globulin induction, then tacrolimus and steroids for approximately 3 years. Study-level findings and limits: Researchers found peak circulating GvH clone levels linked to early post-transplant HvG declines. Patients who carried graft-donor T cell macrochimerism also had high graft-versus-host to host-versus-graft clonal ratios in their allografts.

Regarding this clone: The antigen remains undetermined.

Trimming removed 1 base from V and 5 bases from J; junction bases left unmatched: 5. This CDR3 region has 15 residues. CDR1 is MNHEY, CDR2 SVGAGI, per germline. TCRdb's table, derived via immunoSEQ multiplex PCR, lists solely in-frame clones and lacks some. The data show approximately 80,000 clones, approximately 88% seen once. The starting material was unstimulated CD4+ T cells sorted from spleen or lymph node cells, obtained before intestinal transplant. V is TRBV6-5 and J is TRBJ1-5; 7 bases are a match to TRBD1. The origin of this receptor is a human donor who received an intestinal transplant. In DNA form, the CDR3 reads TGTGCCAGCAGTTACTTTGACAGGGAGGATCAGCCCCAGCATTTT. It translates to CASSYFDREDQPQHF.